This TCR beta chain was retrieved from a study of cytomegalovirus exposure and HLA in healthy donors. Concerning this clone itself: The antigen remains unidentified.

Findings and caveats of the study: In vitro testing confirmed a few CMV-associated chains as specific for CMV antigens. According to an earlier analysis, most TCR beta V segments yielded productive rearrangements about 90% or about 30% of the time. An analysis that was carried out later associated about 17,000 TCR beta sequences with HLA alleles at 0.05 false discovery rate.

PCR employed 60 Vbeta and 13 Jbeta primers. This table comes from immunoSEQ multiplex PCR, and its TCRdb copy is limited to in-frame clones, with some not included. The sample carries around 130,000 clones, roughly four fifths recorded once. The receptor comes from a woman between 40 and 55 years old in good health and CMV-seropositive. The specimen sequenced was PBMCs.

The CDR3 here is CASSATGGREKLFF. CDR3 nucleotides: TGTGCCAGCAGCGCGACAGGGGGTCGTGAAAAACTGTTTTTT. The V gene is TRBV5-4, the J gene TRBJ1-4, with 9 bases that match TRBD1. The CDR3 is made up of 14 amino acids. In germline, CDR1 is SGHNT, CDR2 YYREEE (reference sequence). V shed 4 bases, J shed 7 bases, and the junction held 5 bases outside the gene matches.